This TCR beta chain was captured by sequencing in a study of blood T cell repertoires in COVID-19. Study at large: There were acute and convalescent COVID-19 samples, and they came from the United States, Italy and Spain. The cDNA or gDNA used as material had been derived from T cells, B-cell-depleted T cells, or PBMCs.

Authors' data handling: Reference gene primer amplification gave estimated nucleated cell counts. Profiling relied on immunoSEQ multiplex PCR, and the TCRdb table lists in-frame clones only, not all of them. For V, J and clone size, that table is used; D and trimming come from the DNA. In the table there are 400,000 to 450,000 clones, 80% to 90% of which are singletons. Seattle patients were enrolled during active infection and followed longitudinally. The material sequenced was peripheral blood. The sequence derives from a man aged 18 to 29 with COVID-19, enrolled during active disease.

CDR3 residues: CASSGRDSYNEQFF. CDR3 coding DNA: TGTGCCAGCAGCGGCCGGGACTCCTACAATGAGCAGTTCTTC. This chain links TRBV5-8 with TRBJ2-1, with D possibly TRBD2 on 5 matching bases. Germline values: CDR1 SGHTS, CDR2 YDEGEE. The CDR3 runs to 14 residues. Trimming removed 4 bases at V and 0 bases at J, with 8 bases between.